This T cell receptor (beta chain) derives from a study of cytomegalovirus exposure and HLA in healthy donors. Study-wide background: Out of a few hundred genotyped donors, 81% belonged to the Caucasian-associated ancestry cluster.

Comments on this clone: Its antigen is as yet unknown.

PCR employed 60 Vbeta and 13 Jbeta primers. This table comes from immunoSEQ multiplex PCR, and its TCRdb copy is limited to in-frame clones, with some not included. The data hold more than 90,000 clones, with approximately 58% observed a single time. Germline CDR1 and CDR2: SGHDT and YYEEEE. Trimming took 4 bases from V and 1 from J; bases not matched to a gene: 10. CDR3 size: 16 residues. Study conclusions and caveats: Listed as cytomegalovirus-associated were 150 to 200 TCR beta chains. In a later analysis, V- and J-gene trimming of beta chains associated with a DCLRE1C missense variant, replicated independently.

This chain joins TRBV5-6 and TRBJ2-5, with 7 bases lining up with TRBD1. The sequencing sample was made of PBMCs. This clonotype was obtained from a woman aged 25 to 39 in good health and CMV-seronegative. The CDR3 DNA reads as TGTGCCAGCAGCCCAACTTGGGGACAGATCCAAGAGACCCAGTACTTC. Encoded protein: CASSPTWGQIQETQYF.